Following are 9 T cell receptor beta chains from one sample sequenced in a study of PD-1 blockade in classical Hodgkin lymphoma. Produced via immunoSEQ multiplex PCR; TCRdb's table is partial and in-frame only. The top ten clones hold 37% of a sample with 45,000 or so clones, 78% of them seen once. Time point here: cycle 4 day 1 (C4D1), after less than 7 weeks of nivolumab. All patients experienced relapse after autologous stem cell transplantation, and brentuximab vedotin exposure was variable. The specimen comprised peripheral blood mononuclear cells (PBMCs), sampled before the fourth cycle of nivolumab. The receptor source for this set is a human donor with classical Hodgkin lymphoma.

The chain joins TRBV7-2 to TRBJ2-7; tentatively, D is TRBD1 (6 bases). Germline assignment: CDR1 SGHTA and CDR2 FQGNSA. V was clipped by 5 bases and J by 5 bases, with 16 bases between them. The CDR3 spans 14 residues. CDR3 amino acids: CASSDNRVRNEQYF. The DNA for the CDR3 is TGTGCCAGCAGCGATAACAGGGTGAGAAACGAGCAGTACTTC.

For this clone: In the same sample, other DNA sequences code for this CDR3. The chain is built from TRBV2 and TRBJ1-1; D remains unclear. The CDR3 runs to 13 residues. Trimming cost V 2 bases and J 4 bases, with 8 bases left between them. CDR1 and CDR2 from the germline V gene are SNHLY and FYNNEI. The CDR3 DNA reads TGTGCCAGCAGTGAAATGGGTTCCACTGAAGCTTTCTTT. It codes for CASSEMGSTEAFF.

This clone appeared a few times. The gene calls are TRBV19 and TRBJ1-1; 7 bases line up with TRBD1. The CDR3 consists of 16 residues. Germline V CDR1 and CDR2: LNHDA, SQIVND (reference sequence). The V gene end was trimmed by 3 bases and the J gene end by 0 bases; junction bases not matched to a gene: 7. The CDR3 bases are TGTGCCAGTAGTATCCGACAGGGAGTCATGAACACTGAAGCTTTCTTT. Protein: CASSIRQGVMNTEAFF.

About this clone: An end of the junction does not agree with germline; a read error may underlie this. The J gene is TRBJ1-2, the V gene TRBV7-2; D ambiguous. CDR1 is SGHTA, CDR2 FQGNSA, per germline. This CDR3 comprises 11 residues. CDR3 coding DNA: TGTGCCAGCAGCTTTTATTCCGACCTGGCCTTC. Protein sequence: CASSFYSDLAF.

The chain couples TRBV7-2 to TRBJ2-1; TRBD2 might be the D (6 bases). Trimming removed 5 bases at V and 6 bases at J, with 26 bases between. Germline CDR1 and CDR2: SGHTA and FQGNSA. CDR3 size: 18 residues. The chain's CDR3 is CASSPRPGRYNPSNEQFF. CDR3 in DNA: TGTGCCAGCAGCCCCCGCCCGGGGAGGTACAACCCCAGCAATGAGCAGTTCTTC.

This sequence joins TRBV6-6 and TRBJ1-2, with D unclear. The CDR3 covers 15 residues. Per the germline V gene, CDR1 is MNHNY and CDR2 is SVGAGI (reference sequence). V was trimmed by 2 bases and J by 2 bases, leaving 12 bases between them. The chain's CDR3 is CASSYAAGLNYGYTF. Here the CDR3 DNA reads TGTGCCAGCAGTTACGCGGCCGGTCTGAACTATGGCTACACCTTC.

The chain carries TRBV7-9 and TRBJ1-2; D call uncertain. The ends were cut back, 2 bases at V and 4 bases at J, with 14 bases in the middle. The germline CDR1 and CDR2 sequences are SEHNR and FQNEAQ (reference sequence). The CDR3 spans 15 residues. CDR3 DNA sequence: TGTGCCAGCAGCTTAAGCGAAACGGTGAGCTATGGCTACACCTTC. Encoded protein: CASSLSETVSYGYTF.

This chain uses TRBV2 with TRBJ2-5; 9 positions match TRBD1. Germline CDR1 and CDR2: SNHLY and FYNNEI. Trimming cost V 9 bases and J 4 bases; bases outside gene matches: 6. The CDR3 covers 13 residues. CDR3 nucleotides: TGTGCCAGTGGAGGGACAGGGCGAGAGACCCAGTACTTC. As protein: CASGGTGRETQYF.

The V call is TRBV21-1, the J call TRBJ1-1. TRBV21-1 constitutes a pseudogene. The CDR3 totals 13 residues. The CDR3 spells CASSNIVGTEAFF. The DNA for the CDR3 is TGTGCCAGCAGCAATATAGTGGGCACTGAAGCTTTCTTT.